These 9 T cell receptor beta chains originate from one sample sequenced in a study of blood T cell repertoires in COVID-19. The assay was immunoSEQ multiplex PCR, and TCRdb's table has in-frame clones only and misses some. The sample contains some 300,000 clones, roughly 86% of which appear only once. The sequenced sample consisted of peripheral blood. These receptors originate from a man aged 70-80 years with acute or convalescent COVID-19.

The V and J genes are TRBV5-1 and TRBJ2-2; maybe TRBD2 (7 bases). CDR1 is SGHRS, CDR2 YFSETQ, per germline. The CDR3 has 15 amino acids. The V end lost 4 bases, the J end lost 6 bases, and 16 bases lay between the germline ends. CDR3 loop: CASSGGGTLPGELFF. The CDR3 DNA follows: TGCGCCAGCAGCGGGGGGGGCACTCTCCCCGGGGAGCTGTTTTTT. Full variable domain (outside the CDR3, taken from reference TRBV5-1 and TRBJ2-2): KAGVTQTPRYLIKTRGQQVTLSCSPISGHRSVSWYQQTPGQGLQFLFEYFSETQRNKGNFPGRFSGRQFSNSRSEMNVSTLELGDSALYLCASSGGGTLPGELFFGEGSRLTVL.

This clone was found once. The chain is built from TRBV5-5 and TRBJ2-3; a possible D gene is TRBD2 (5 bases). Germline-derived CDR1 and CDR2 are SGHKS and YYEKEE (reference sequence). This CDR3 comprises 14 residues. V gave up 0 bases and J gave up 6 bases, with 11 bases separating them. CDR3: CASSLVVGEDTQYF. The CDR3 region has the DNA TGTGCCAGCAGCTTGGTCGTTGGGGAGGATACGCAGTATTTT.

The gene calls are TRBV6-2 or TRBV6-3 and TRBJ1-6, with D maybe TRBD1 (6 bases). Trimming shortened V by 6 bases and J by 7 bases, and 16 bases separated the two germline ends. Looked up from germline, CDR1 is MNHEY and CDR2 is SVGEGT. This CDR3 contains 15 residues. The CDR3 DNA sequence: TGTGCCAGCAGCCTCATGACAGGCGCCAATTCACCCCTCCACTTT. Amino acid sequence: CASSLMTGANSPLHF.

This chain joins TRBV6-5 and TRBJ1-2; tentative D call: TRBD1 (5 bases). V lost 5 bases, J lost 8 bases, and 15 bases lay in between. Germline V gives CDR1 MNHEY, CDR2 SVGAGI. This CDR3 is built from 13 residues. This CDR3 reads CASSPRDYQGYTF. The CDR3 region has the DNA TGTGCCAGCAGTCCCCGGGACTATCAAGGCTACACCTTC.

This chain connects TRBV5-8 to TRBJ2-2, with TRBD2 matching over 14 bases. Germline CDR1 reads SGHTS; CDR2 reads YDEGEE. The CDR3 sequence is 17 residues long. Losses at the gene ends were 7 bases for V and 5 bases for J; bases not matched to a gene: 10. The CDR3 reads CASYKTGLAGGTGELFF. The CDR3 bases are TGTGCCAGCTACAAAACCGGACTAGCGGGAGGTACCGGGGAGCTGTTTTTT.

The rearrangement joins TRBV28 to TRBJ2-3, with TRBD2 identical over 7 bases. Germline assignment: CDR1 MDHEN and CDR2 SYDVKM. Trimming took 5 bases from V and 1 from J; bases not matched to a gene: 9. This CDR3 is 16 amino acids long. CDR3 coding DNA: TGTGCCAGCAGTCAGCGGGGAGGGGCTCGCACAGATACGCAGTATTTT. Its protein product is CASSQRGGARTDTQYF. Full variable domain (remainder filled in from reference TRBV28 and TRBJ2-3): DVKVTQSSRYLVKRTGEKVFLECVQDMDHENMFWYRQDPGLGLRLIYFSYDVKMKEKGDIPEGYSVSREKKERFSLILESASTNQTSMYLCASSQRGGARTDTQYFGPGTRLTVL.

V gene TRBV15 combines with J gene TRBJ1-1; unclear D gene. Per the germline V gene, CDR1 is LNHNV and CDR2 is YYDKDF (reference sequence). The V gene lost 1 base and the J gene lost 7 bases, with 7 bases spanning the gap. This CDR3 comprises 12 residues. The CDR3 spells CATSRVGNEAFF. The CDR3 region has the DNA TGTGCCACCAGCAGAGTGGGCAATGAAGCTTTCTTT.

The CDR3 sequence: CATNQGPGPTEEKLFF. CDR3 nucleotide sequence: TGTGCCACCAACCAGGGGCCCGGGCCGACCGAAGAAAAACTGTTTTTT. This chain connects TRBV19 to TRBJ1-4, with D possibly TRBD1 on 6 matching bases. Trimming left V 10 bases short and J 8 bases short, with 26 bases between. The CDR3 contains 16 residues. The germline CDR1 and CDR2 sequences are LNHDA and SQIVND (reference sequence). Together with reference TRBV19 and TRBJ1-4, the CDR3 gives the full variable domain: DGGITQSPKYLFRKEGQNVTLSCEQNLNHDAMYWYRQDPGQGLRLIYYSQIVNDFQKGDIAEGYSVSREKKESFPLTVTSAQKNPTAFYLCATNQGPGPTEEKLFFGSGTQLSVL.

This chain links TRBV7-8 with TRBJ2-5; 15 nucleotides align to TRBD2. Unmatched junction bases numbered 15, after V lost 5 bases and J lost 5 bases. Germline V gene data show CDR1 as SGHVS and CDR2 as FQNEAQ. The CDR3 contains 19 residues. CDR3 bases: TGTGCCAGCAGCCCCATATTCGGACTAGCGGGAGGGGGGCAGGAGACCCAGTACTTC. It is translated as CASSPIFGLAGGGQETQYF.